Listed below are T cell receptor beta chains from one sample, sequenced in a study of OX40 agonist ivuxolimab in advanced cancers. TCRdb keeps only in-frame clones here, not all; method: immunoSEQ multiplex PCR. The data show about 81,000 clones, roughly four fifths seen once. Sequences were derived from CD4+ or CD8+ T cells sorted from blood, sampled in a trial of the OX40 agonist ivuxolimab. These receptors were collected from an adult with an advanced solid tumor such as melanoma, head and neck, liver or kidney cancer. Both conserved end residues are part of each CDR3. D genes are given only for firm matches. Only some rows state a clone size, as once, few, many or a class for expanded clones.

abundance: NA; v_gene: TRBV25-1; j_gene: TRBJ2-7; d_gene: TRBD1; CDR3nt: TGTGCCAGCAGTGAATTCGGACAGGGGAGCGAGCAGTACTTC; CDR3aa: CASSEFGQGSEQYF
abundance: NA; v_gene: TRBV27; j_gene: TRBJ2-1; d_gene: NA; CDR3nt: TGTGCCAGCAGTTTGTCCAGCGAGAGCTCCTACAATGAGCAGTTCTTC; CDR3aa: CASSLSSESSYNEQFF
abundance: NA; v_gene: TRBV7-9; j_gene: TRBJ1-4; d_gene: NA; CDR3nt: TGTGCCAGCAGCTTAGTCCCGGGGGCGGGAAAACTGTTTTTT; CDR3aa: CASSLVPGAGKLFF
abundance: NA; v_gene: TRBV29-1; j_gene: TRBJ2-3; d_gene: NA; CDR3nt: TGCAGCGGAGACGAAGATACGCAGTATTTT; CDR3aa: CSGDEDTQYF
abundance: NA; v_gene: TRBV30; j_gene: TRBJ2-5; d_gene: NA; CDR3nt: TGTGCCTGGGGGGGGCCAACCGCCGGGCGGGAGACCCAGTACTTC; CDR3aa: CAWGGPTAGRETQYF
abundance: medium-sized; v_gene: TRBV4-1; j_gene: TRBJ2-1; d_gene: TRBD2; CDR3nt: TGCGCCAGCAGCCAAGTGGCTAGCGGGAGCTCCTACAATGAGCAGTTCTTC; CDR3aa: CASSQVASGSSYNEQFF
abundance: NA; v_gene: TRBV4-2; j_gene: TRBJ2-5; d_gene: TRBD1; CDR3nt: TGTGCCAGCGGCACAGGGGAGTCGGCAGAGACCCAGTACTTC; CDR3aa: CASGTGESAETQYF
abundance: NA; v_gene: TRBV4-3; j_gene: TRBJ2-7; d_gene: NA; CDR3nt: TGCGCCAGCAGCCAAGAACGAGAACCTATAACCTACGAGCAGTACTTC; CDR3aa: CASSQEREPITYEQYF
abundance: NA; v_gene: TRBV6-5; j_gene: TRBJ2-2; d_gene: NA; CDR3nt: TGTGCCAGCAGTTACCGCTTCGGGGAGCTGTTTTTT; CDR3aa: CASSYRFGELFF
abundance: NA; v_gene: TRBV4-2; j_gene: TRBJ1-1; d_gene: NA; CDR3nt: TGTGCCAGCAGCCAAGGAGGGAACACTGAAGCTTTCTTT; CDR3aa: CASSQGGNTEAFF
abundance: NA; v_gene: TRBV28; j_gene: TRBJ1-1; d_gene: NA; CDR3nt: TGTGCCAGCAGTTTAGACACTGGCCGCACTGAAGCTTTCTTT; CDR3aa: CASSLDTGRTEAFF
abundance: NA; v_gene: TRBV9; j_gene: TRBJ2-2; d_gene: NA; CDR3nt: TGTGCCAGCAGCGTAGGGTACGGGGAGCTGTTTTTT; CDR3aa: CASSVGYGELFF
abundance: NA; v_gene: TRBV20-1; j_gene: TRBJ2-3; d_gene: NA; CDR3nt: TGCAGTGCTAGTGCAGATACGCAGTATTTT; CDR3aa: CSASADTQYF
abundance: NA; v_gene: TRBV25-1; j_gene: TRBJ1-1; d_gene: NA; CDR3nt: TGTGCCAGCAGTGGGGACACCCCTAAAGCTTTCTTT; CDR3aa: CASSGDTPKAFF
abundance: NA; v_gene: TRBV11-2; j_gene: TRBJ2-3; d_gene: NA; CDR3nt: TGTGCCAGCATTCGAGGAGCCCCCACAGATACGCAGTATTTT; CDR3aa: CASIRGAPTDTQYF
abundance: NA; v_gene: TRBV27; j_gene: TRBJ2-1; d_gene: TRBD2; CDR3nt: TGTGCCAGCATTCAACCGGGACTAGCGGGAAAGAATGAGCAGTTCTTC; CDR3aa: CASIQPGLAGKNEQFF
abundance: NA; v_gene: TRBV28; j_gene: TRBJ1-6; d_gene: NA; CDR3nt: TGTGCCAGCAGTTTAGAGGGAAATAATTCACCCCTCCACTTT; CDR3aa: CASSLEGNNSPLHF
abundance: NA; v_gene: TRBV7-8; j_gene: TRBJ1-3; d_gene: NA; CDR3nt: TGTGCCAGCAGCCTAACGCTAGGTGATAGAGGAAACACCATATATTTT; CDR3aa: CASSLTLGDRGNTIYF
abundance: NA; v_gene: TRBV19; j_gene: TRBJ1-2; d_gene: NA; CDR3nt: TGTGCCAGTAGTATTGGAGGACCCGCTAACTATGGCTACACCTTC; CDR3aa: CASSIGGPANYGYTF
abundance: once; v_gene: TRBV7-2; j_gene: TRBJ1-5; d_gene: NA; CDR3nt: TGTGCCAGCAGCTTAACGACAGCCAATCAGCCCCAGCATTTT; CDR3aa: CASSLTTANQPQHF
abundance: once; v_gene: TRBV5-8; j_gene: TRBJ2-2; d_gene: NA; CDR3nt: TGTGCCAGCAGCCACCGGACGGGCACCGGGGAGCTGTTTTTT; CDR3aa: CASSHRTGTGELFF
abundance: once; v_gene: TRBV19; j_gene: TRBJ2-2; d_gene: NA; CDR3nt: TGTGCCAGTAGTATAGCCCCACAGGGAATCGGGGAGCTGTTTTTT; CDR3aa: CASSIAPQGIGELFF
abundance: NA; v_gene: TRBV28; j_gene: TRBJ2-4; d_gene: TRBD1; CDR3nt: TGTGCCAGCAGTTTGGGACAGGGCCTAGCCAAAAACATTCAGTACTTC; CDR3aa: CASSLGQGLAKNIQYF
abundance: NA; v_gene: TRBV19; j_gene: TRBJ2-1; d_gene: TRBD2; CDR3nt: TGTGCCAGTAGTCGACCGGGGGGAGGGAATGAGCAGTTCTTC; CDR3aa: CASSRPGGGNEQFF
abundance: NA; v_gene: TRBV27; j_gene: TRBJ2-7; d_gene: NA; CDR3nt: TGTGCCAGCAGTTTCAGCCGGCGTCGCGAGCAGTACTTC; CDR3aa: CASSFSRRREQYF
abundance: NA; v_gene: TRBV2; j_gene: TRBJ2-5; d_gene: TRBD2; CDR3nt: TGTGCCAGCAGAGTTTCTAGCGGGCAGGGGGAGACCCAGTACTTC; CDR3aa: CASRVSSGQGETQYF
abundance: NA; v_gene: TRBV11-3; j_gene: TRBJ2-1; d_gene: TRBD2; CDR3nt: TGTGCCAGCAGCTTAGTTGGGACTAGCGGGATTGATGAGCAGTTCTTC; CDR3aa: CASSLVGTSGIDEQFF
abundance: NA; v_gene: TRBV4-3; j_gene: TRBJ2-7; d_gene: TRBD1; CDR3nt: TGCGCCAGCAGCGAGTGGACAGGGGCCTACGAGCAGTACTTC; CDR3aa: CASSEWTGAYEQYF
abundance: few; v_gene: TRBV7-2; j_gene: TRBJ1-5; d_gene: NA; CDR3nt: TGTGCCAGCAGCGTGCAGAAGAATCAGCCCCAGCATTTT; CDR3aa: CASSVQKNQPQHF
abundance: NA; v_gene: TRBV27; j_gene: TRBJ2-5; d_gene: NA; CDR3nt: TGTGCCAGCAGTTACACAGGGAGCGATCAAGAGACCCAGTACTTC; CDR3aa: CASSYTGSDQETQYF
abundance: few; v_gene: TRBV4-2; j_gene: TRBJ2-3; d_gene: TRBD2; CDR3nt: TGTGCCAGCAGCCAAGAGAAGCGGGAGGGCCGAAGAGATACGCAGTATTTT; CDR3aa: CASSQEKREGRRDTQYF
abundance: NA; v_gene: TRBV21-1; j_gene: TRBJ1-4; d_gene: NA; CDR3nt: TGTGCCAGCAGCCAAAGACAGGGTGGGAGTGAAAAACTGTTTTTT; CDR3aa: CASSQRQGGSEKLFF
abundance: NA; v_gene: TRBV11-2; j_gene: TRBJ2-3; d_gene: TRBD2; CDR3nt: TGTGCCAGCAGCCACAGAAGGCGGGGGAATCTTAGGGATACGCAGTATTTT; CDR3aa: CASSHRRRGNLRDTQYF
abundance: NA; v_gene: TRBV4-2; j_gene: TRBJ1-1; d_gene: NA; CDR3nt: TGTGCCAGCAGCCAGACTAGGGGGTGGGTCACTGAAGCTTTCTTT; CDR3aa: CASSQTRGWVTEAFF
abundance: NA; v_gene: TRBV2; j_gene: TRBJ2-2; d_gene: TRBD1; CDR3nt: TGTGCCAGCAGAGGGACAGATAACACCGGGGAGCTGTTTTTT; CDR3aa: CASRGTDNTGELFF
abundance: NA; v_gene: TRBV5-7; j_gene: TRBJ1-3; d_gene: NA; CDR3nt: TGTGCCAGCAGCTTGTCGAGTCTAGCCCATAGCTCTGGAAACACCATATATTTT; CDR3aa: CASSLSSLAHSSGNTIYF
abundance: NA; v_gene: TRBV7-2; j_gene: TRBJ1-2; d_gene: TRBD1; CDR3nt: TGTGCCAGCAGTCGAGCTGACAGGGGGATGGGTGGCTACACCTTC; CDR3aa: CASSRADRGMGGYTF
abundance: NA; v_gene: TRBV7-3; j_gene: TRBJ2-5; d_gene: NA; CDR3nt: TGTGCCAGCAGCTTAAGCTCCGTTCAAGAGACCCAGTACTTC; CDR3aa: CASSLSSVQETQYF
abundance: NA; v_gene: TRBV4-2; j_gene: TRBJ1-3; d_gene: NA; CDR3nt: TGTGCCAGCAGCCAAGATGATGGGGCTGGAAACACCATATATTTT; CDR3aa: CASSQDDGAGNTIYF
abundance: once; v_gene: TRBV19; j_gene: TRBJ2-2; d_gene: TRBD1; CDR3nt: TGTGCCAGCATACAGGGGGGCCATAACACCGGGGAGCTGTTTTTT; CDR3aa: CASIQGGHNTGELFF
abundance: NA; v_gene: TRBV28; j_gene: TRBJ2-2; d_gene: TRBD2; CDR3nt: TGTGCCAGCAGTTTAACCTCCGGGACTAGAAACACCGGGGAGCTGTTTTTT; CDR3aa: CASSLTSGTRNTGELFF